The 27 T cell receptor beta chains below were found in one sample sequenced in a study of T cells in severe cutaneous drug reactions. TCR subtype-specific primers in iRepertoire multiplex PCR prepared libraries for bulk and single-cell sequencing. One entry per CDR3 protein, without DNA, is what TCRdb gives after re-calling the multiplex PCR reads. This sample's table reports some 7,600 distinct CDR3 sequences. The donors had carbamazepine-induced Stevens-Johnson syndrome or toxic epidermal necrolysis. Specimen: cells from a skin blister. Receptor source: a human donor with a severe cutaneous adverse drug reaction.

J is TRBJ1-6 and V is TRBV13. Germline-derived CDR1 and CDR2 are PRHDT and FYEKMQ (reference sequence). The CDR3 sequence is 12 residues long. The CDR3 loop is CASSLEGLPLHF.

Frequency places this clonotype as medium-sized. CDR3 region: CAWRGTYQETQYF. The chain carries TRBV30 and TRBJ2-5; TCRdb outputs TRBD1, but without DNA this stays unchecked. The germline V gene encodes CDR1 GTSNPN and CDR2 SVGIG (reference sequence). The CDR3 has 13 residues.

The chain carries TRBV28 and TRBJ2-3; TCRdb selects TRBD2, and the lack of DNA leaves this call unchecked. The CDR3 has 17 amino acids. The germline V gene encodes CDR1 MDHEN and CDR2 SYDVKM. This CDR3 reads CASSFAIAGGGTDTQYF.

The rearrangement joins TRBV10-3 to TRBJ2-1; TCRdb's assignment of TRBD2 cannot be checked, as there is no DNA. The CDR3 consists of 17 residues. Germline V lookup: CDR1 ENHRY, CDR2 SYGVKD. CDR3 amino acids: CAISERREGLFENEQFF.

By frequency, this clonotype is large (0.1 to 1%). The gene calls are TRBV29-1 and TRBJ2-7; with no DNA, the TCRdb D assignment of TRBD1 cannot be verified. Germline V lookup: CDR1 SQVTM, CDR2 ANQGSEA. CDR3 length equals 13 residues. The CDR3 protein is CSVVLRGNYEQYF.

The chain employs TRBV9 and TRBJ1-5; the D call from TCRdb, TRBD1, cannot be confirmed without DNA. The CDR3 runs to 13 residues. Germline V gives CDR1 SGDLS, CDR2 YYNGEE. CDR3 in amino acids: CASSDQGYQPQHF.

Measured by frequency, this clonotype is medium-sized. The V and J genes are TRBV9 and TRBJ2-7; TCRdb's assignment of TRBD1 cannot be checked, as there is no DNA. The germline gives CDR1 SGDLS, CDR2 YYNGEE. The CDR3 consists of 13 residues. The CDR3: CASSVGDRNEQYF.

This sequence joins TRBV28 and TRBJ1-2. The germline V gene encodes CDR1 MDHEN and CDR2 SYDVKM. CDR3 size: 12 residues. CDR3 residues: CASTPGHYGYTF.

The chain couples TRBV12-3 or TRBV12-4 to TRBJ2-2; the TCRdb call, TRBD2, lacks DNA for checking. The CDR3 spans 15 residues. CDR3 in amino acids: CASSFASGYTGELFF.

The chain carries TRBV5-1 and TRBJ1-2. The length of the CDR3 is 16 residues. Germline V lookup: CDR1 SGHRS, CDR2 YFSETQ. CDR3: CASSLEPLLPNYGYTF.

This clonotype registers medium-sized by frequency. The chain uses TRBV6-2 or TRBV6-3 and TRBJ2-3; the TRBD1 assignment by TCRdb is unverifiable without DNA. CDR3 length equals 15 residues. CDR1 MNHEY and CDR2 SVGEGT come from the germline V gene. CDR3 sequence reads: CASSTGTASTDTQYF.

The chain carries TRBV19 and TRBJ1-1; TCRdb's D gene call, TRBD1, goes unchecked for lack of DNA. CDR3 size: 15 residues. Germline V gene data show CDR1 as LNHDA and CDR2 as SQIVND (reference sequence). Here the CDR3 reads CASSSRITGFTEAFF.

V gene TRBV20-1 combines with J gene TRBJ2-7. CDR1 and CDR2 from the germline V gene are DFQATT and SNEGSKA (reference sequence). The CDR3 has 13 amino acids. CDR3 protein: CSARGVGVYEQYF.

The gene calls are TRBV7-2 and TRBJ2-1; TCRdb's assignment of TRBD2 cannot be checked, as there is no DNA. CDR3 length equals 17 residues. Looked up from germline, CDR1 is SGHTA and CDR2 is FQGNSA. The chain's CDR3 is CASSLSIGLAGYNEQFF.

The rearrangement joins TRBV29-1 to TRBJ2-5. CDR3 size: 11 residues. Per germline, CDR1 SQVTM and CDR2 ANQGSEA. CDR3 residues: CSVAEQETQYF.

Measured by frequency, this clonotype is medium-sized. The rearrangement uses TRBV4-2 and TRBJ2-1. The length of the CDR3 is 14 residues. Germline assignment: CDR1 LGHNA and CDR2 YNFKEQ. The CDR3 here is CASSQGGAYNEQFF.

The V and J genes are TRBV6-1 and TRBJ1-1. Looked up from germline, CDR1 is MNHNS and CDR2 is SASEGT. CDR3 length equals 16 residues. The chain's CDR3 is CASTADDLSANTEAFF.

The gene calls are TRBV15 and TRBJ2-1; TCRdb's D call of TRBD2 is untestable without DNA. The CDR3 contains 13 residues. The germline gives CDR1 LNHNV, CDR2 YYDKDF (reference sequence). CDR3 residues: CATTVGGYNEQFF.

The chain employs TRBV19 and TRBJ2-1; TCRdb selects TRBD2, and the lack of DNA leaves this call unchecked. This CDR3 is 17 amino acids long. The germline V gene has CDR1 LNHDA and CDR2 SQIVND (reference sequence). CDR3 sequence reads: CASSVPIASSSYNEQFF. Complete variable domain (other parts from reference TRBV19 and TRBJ2-1): DGGITQSPKYLFRKEGQNVTLSCEQNLNHDAMYWYRQDPGQGLRLIYYSQIVNDFQKGDIAEGYSVSREKKESFPLTVTSAQKNPTAFYLCASSVPIASSSYNEQFFGPGTRLTVL.

J is TRBJ1-2 and V is TRBV7-6; the D call from TCRdb, TRBD1, cannot be confirmed without DNA. This CDR3 is 17 amino acids long. Germline CDR1 SGHVS, CDR2 FNYEAQ. CDR3 in amino acids: CASSPRVEGGPIDGYTF.

The V call is TRBV4-2, the J call TRBJ2-3; checking the TCRdb D call of TRBD1 is not possible without DNA. The CDR3 sequence is 15 residues long. The germline CDR1 and CDR2 sequences are LGHNA and YNFKEQ. The CDR3 reads CASSPLGTGGDTQYF.

The chain combines TRBV6-6 with TRBJ2-2. The CDR3 is 11 amino acids. CDR1 and CDR2 from the germline V gene are MNHNY and SVGAGI (reference sequence). CDR3 amino acids: CASSYYGELFF.

This chain joins TRBV27 and TRBJ2-7. The CDR3 is 15 residues long. Germline V gene sequence: CDR1 MNHEY, CDR2 SMNVEV (reference sequence). CDR3: CASSTVRQGFHEQYF.

The chain couples TRBV27 to TRBJ2-7; the TRBD1 assignment by TCRdb is unverifiable without DNA. The germline V gene has CDR1 MNHEY and CDR2 SMNVEV (reference sequence). The CDR3 loop spans 12 amino acids. CDR3 in amino acids: CASSDRGGEQYF.

The chain couples TRBV5-1 to TRBJ2-2; there is no DNA to check the TCRdb D call of TRBD1. Per the germline V gene, CDR1 is SGHRS and CDR2 is YFSETQ. This CDR3 spans 15 amino acids. The CDR3 region is CASSLEQGATGELFF.

The chain couples TRBV4-3 to TRBJ2-3; with no DNA, the TCRdb D assignment of TRBD2 cannot be verified. The germline CDR1 and CDR2 sequences are LGHNA and YSLEER. This CDR3 region has 15 residues. CDR3 residues: CASSYLGGRRDTQYF.

CDR3: CAISGISGANVLTF. This chain uses TRBV10-3 with TRBJ2-6. Germline CDR1 and CDR2: ENHRY and SYGVKD. The CDR3 totals 14 residues.